Shown below are 27 T cell receptor beta chains from a single sample sequenced in a study of identical twins. From the 5' RACE reads, TCRdb called clonotypes with MiXCR, one entry per CDR3 protein. The table records 450,000 to 500,000 distinct CDR3 sequences, 14% of them present only once. Separately, the same data were catalogued under a study of yellow fever vaccine responses in identical twins.

Material for sequencing was CD4+ T cells sorted from blood. The receptors stem from a woman between 18 and 29 years old in good health.

The sample holds one count of this clonotype. This rearrangement joins TRBV29-1 to TRBJ2-7; 10 nucleotides agree with TRBD1. This CDR3 region has 14 residues. V was pared by 5 bases and J by 5 bases, with 9 bases of the junction left unmatched. Germline CDR1 is SQVTM and CDR2 is ANQGSEA. The CDR3 loop reads CSVCGDRGLDEQYF. The CDR3 DNA is TGCAGCGTTTGCGGGGACAGGGGCCTTGACGAGCAGTACTTC.

This clonotype was detected only a few times. V usage is TRBV7-8 and J usage is TRBJ2-1, with TRBD1 as a possible D gene (7 bases). Trimming took 4 bases from V and 0 from J, leaving 13 bases between them. The CDR3 totals 16 residues. CDR1 and CDR2 from the germline V gene are SGHVS and FQNEAQ. The CDR3, as DNA: TGTGCCAGCAGCTCAGGGGGGCGAAGCTCCTACAATGAGCAGTTCTTC. This encodes CASSSGGRSSYNEQFF.

The chain combines TRBV2 with TRBJ1-2, with D tentatively TRBD1 (5 bases). CDR1 and CDR2 (germline): SNHLY, FYNNEI. The CDR3 spans 12 residues. V was clipped by 9 bases and J by 2 bases, with 10 bases between them. CDR3 DNA sequence: TGTGCCAGTCAGGGTCTCAACTATGGCTACACCTTC. It specifies CASQGLNYGYTF. The whole variable domain, remainder taken from reference TRBV2 and TRBJ1-2, is EPEVTQTPSHQVTQMGQEVILRCVPISNHLYFYWYRQILGQKVEFLVSFYNNEISEKSEIFDDQFSVERPDGSNFTLKIRSTKLEDSAMYFCASQGLNYGYTFGSGTRLTVV.

This chain connects TRBV7-9 to TRBJ1-4; TRBD1 agrees at 7 bases. This CDR3 region has 15 residues. Trimming at V came to 1 base and at J to 10 bases, leaving 9 bases not matched to a gene. Germline V gene lookup returns CDR1 SEHNR and CDR2 FQNEAQ (reference sequence). The CDR3 sequence is CASSLGDRAFGKLFF. In DNA form, the CDR3 reads TGTGCCAGCAGCTTAGGGGACAGAGCCTTCGGAAAACTGTTTTTT.

The sample holds a few counts of this clonotype. V gene TRBV28 combines with J gene TRBJ1-6, with 8 positions matching TRBD1. The germline V gene has CDR1 MDHEN and CDR2 SYDVKM. Trimming cost V 8 bases and J 11 bases; bases outside gene matches: 11. This CDR3 contains 14 residues. The CDR3 spells CASLPGTGRPPLHF. The CDR3 nucleotides read TGTGCCAGCTTGCCCGGGACAGGTCGCCCACCCCTCCACTTT.

This clonotype occurred many times. This chain connects TRBV4-2 to TRBJ2-7; 12 positions match TRBD2. The ends lost 0 bases at V and 2 bases at J; junction bases unmatched: 5. CDR1 LGHNA and CDR2 YNFKEQ come from the germline V gene. The CDR3 runs 17 residues. CDR3 amino acids: CASSQEKLAGGAYEQYF. The CDR3 DNA reads as TGTGCCAGCAGCCAAGAAAAACTAGCGGGGGGAGCCTACGAGCAGTACTTC.

The chain links TRBV20-1 to TRBJ2-5, with 7 bases fitting TRBD2. This CDR3 spans 15 amino acids. J gave up 2 bases and V 1 base, and 7 bases lay outside the gene matches. CDR1 is DFQATT and CDR2 is SNEGSKA in the germline V gene (reference sequence). CDR3 region: CSARGKRGLQETQYF. For the CDR3, the DNA is TGCAGTGCTAGAGGGAAGCGGGGCTTACAAGAGACCCAGTACTTC.

This clonotype was counted at least ten times. Here the CDR3 reads CASMARGNEQFF. Written as DNA, the CDR3 is TGTGCCAGCATGGCCCGGGGGAATGAGCAGTTCTTC. This rearrangement joins TRBV12-3 or TRBV12-4 to TRBJ2-1, with a tentative D call TRBD2 (6 bases). The CDR3 is 12 amino acids. Between the trimmed V and J ends, which lost 7 bases and 7 bases, there was a span of 11 bases.

V and J are TRBV7-3 and TRBJ2-2, with D possibly being TRBD1 or TRBD2 (7 bases each). The CDR3 is 15 residues long. V was clipped by 7 bases and J by 4 bases, with 16 bases between them. Germline loops: CDR1 SGHTA, CDR2 FQGTGA. Here the CDR3 reads CASTEGAGATGELFF. The CDR3 bases are TGTGCCAGCACCGAGGGGGCGGGGGCCACCGGGGAGCTGTTTTTT.

This clonotype has only a few counts. The J gene is TRBJ2-2, the V gene TRBV29-1; TRBD1 aligns across 8 bases. The V and J ends lost 7 bases and 5 bases, in that order; junction bases with no gene match: 12. CDR1 and CDR2 (germline): SQVTM, ANQGSEA. This CDR3 has 15 amino acids. The CDR3: CSAGRTGSRTGELFF. The DNA of the CDR3 is TGCAGCGCCGGGCGGACAGGGTCGAGGACCGGGGAGCTGTTTTTT.

The sample holds a few counts of this clonotype. The genes are TRBV12-3 or TRBV12-4 and TRBJ2-1; the D is unclear. The V and J ends lost 6 bases and 8 bases respectively, with 29 bases between them. This CDR3 spans 18 amino acids. In DNA form, the CDR3 reads TGTGCCAGCAGACCCCTACCGTTTCTTAGAGGTCCGTTGGATGAGCAGTTCTTC. Translating it yields CASRPLPFLRGPLDEQFF.

This clonotype was seen a few times. The chain is built from TRBV28 and TRBJ2-2; no reliable D call. The CDR3 has 14 residues. Germline V gene sequence: CDR1 MDHEN, CDR2 SYDVKM. V gave up 7 bases and J gave up 2 bases, with 11 bases separating them. CDR3 sequence: CASKGSFNTGELFF. The CDR3, as DNA: TGTGCCAGCAAAGGCAGCTTTAACACCGGGGAGCTGTTTTTT.

CDR3 sequence: CASRYTGSTEAFF. CDR3 nucleotide sequence: TGTGCCAGCAGATACACGGGAAGTACTGAAGCTTTCTTT. V is TRBV6-5 and J is TRBJ1-1; D is undetermined. This CDR3 comprises 13 residues. The germline gives CDR1 MNHEY, CDR2 SVGAGI. V lost 6 bases, J lost 5 bases, and 13 bases lay in between.

This clonotype was detected a few times. The chain has TRBV6-2 or TRBV6-3 and TRBJ2-5; TRBD2 is a possible D gene (5 bases). From germline, CDR1 is MNHEY and CDR2 SVGEGT. This CDR3 has 12 residues. Trimming pared 7 bases from V and 7 bases from J, leaving 13 bases between. CDR3 coding DNA: TGTGCCAGCACCCCCGGTGGAGGGACCCAGTACTTC. Its translation: CASTPGGGTQYF.

This clonotype turned up a few times. The chain uses TRBV20-1 and TRBJ2-3; unclear D gene. CDR1 and CDR2 (germline): DFQATT, SNEGSKA (reference sequence). The CDR3 totals 13 residues. V was clipped by 6 bases and J by 2 bases, with 12 bases between them. The CDR3: CSAPGPVTDTQYF. The CDR3 DNA reads as TGCAGTGCACCCGGACCAGTCACAGATACGCAGTATTTT.

This clonotype was detected a few times. This chain uses TRBV6-5 with TRBJ2-7; D may be TRBD1 or TRBD2 (5 bases each). The CDR3 length is 12 residues. Trimming took 6 bases from V and 5 from J, leaving 11 bases between them. Germline lookup yields CDR1 MNHEY and CDR2 SVGAGI. In DNA, the CDR3 is TGTGCCAGCAGGAGCGAGGGGAACGAGCAGTACTTC. Encoded protein: CASRSEGNEQYF.

The chain combines TRBV5-1 with TRBJ1-5, with 8 nucleotides matching TRBD1. The V segment lost 0 bases and the J segment 2 bases; nucleotides outside the gene matches: 4. The CDR3 contains 16 residues. Germline CDR1 reads SGHRS; CDR2 reads YFSETQ. CDR3 nucleotide sequence: TGCGCCAGCAGCTTGGAAGGACAGGGCGGCAATCAGCCCCAGCATTTT. It translates to CASSLEGQGGNQPQHF. Drawing the rest from reference TRBV5-1 and TRBJ1-5, the complete variable domain is KAGVTQTPRYLIKTRGQQVTLSCSPISGHRSVSWYQQTPGQGLQFLFEYFSETQRNKGNFPGRFSGRQFSNSRSEMNVSTLELGDSALYLCASSLEGQGGNQPQHFGDGTRLSIL.

In its sample, this clonotype was seen a few times. The chain has TRBV29-1 and TRBJ2-7; D tentatively reads TRBD1 or TRBD2 (5 bases each). The V gene's germline CDR1 is SQVTM and CDR2 ANQGSEA. The CDR3 has 12 residues. V was shortened by 4 bases and J by 2 bases, with 9 bases between the two germline ends. This CDR3 is CSVGEGPYEQYF. For the CDR3, the DNA is TGCAGCGTTGGAGAGGGGCCCTACGAGCAGTACTTC.

This clonotype showed up just a few times. This chain links TRBV4-1 with TRBJ2-1; 8 bases align to TRBD2. Per germline, CDR1 MGHRA and CDR2 YSYEKL. CDR3 size: 13 residues. V gave up 3 bases and J gave up 6 bases; unmatched junction bases: 1. The DNA of the CDR3 is TGCGCCAGCAGCCAGAGCGGGAGCAATGAGCAGTTCTTC. As protein: CASSQSGSNEQFF.

This clonotype was counted between two and nine times. The rearrangement uses TRBV20-1 and TRBJ1-5, with 7 bases matching TRBD1. V dropped 3 bases and J dropped 2; count of bases not matched to a gene: 7. The germline gives CDR1 DFQATT, CDR2 SNEGSKA (reference sequence). This CDR3 is built from 15 residues. In nucleotides, the CDR3 is TGCAGTGCTAGGGCAACCGGGACAGGCAATCAGCCCCAGCATTTT. It yields the protein CSARATGTGNQPQHF.

This clonotype has just a few counts. The CDR3 nucleotides read TGTGCCAGCAGCCAAGAAGGGTTACCGAACACTGAAGCTTTCTTT. It is translated as CASSQEGLPNTEAFF. This chain uses TRBV3-1 with TRBJ1-1; D call uncertain. Trimming removed 0 bases at V and 1 base at J, with 9 bases between. Per the germline V gene, CDR1 is LGHDT and CDR2 is YNNKEL (reference sequence). CDR3 length: 15 residues.

The chain recombines TRBV2 with TRBJ2-3; D is unresolved. Germline lookup yields CDR1 SNHLY and CDR2 FYNNEI. V lost 6 bases and J 5 bases, leaving 12 bases between the germline ends. The CDR3 extends over 13 amino acids. In nucleotides, the CDR3 is TGTGCCAGCAGCGGTATACAGAAAGATACGCAGTATTTT. Translated: CASSGIQKDTQYF.

This clonotype has a handful of counts. The V gene is TRBV21-1, the J gene TRBJ2-5; the D call TRBD1 from the table was never checked on the DNA. TRBV21-1 is deemed a pseudogene. The CDR3 runs to 13 residues. CDR3 nucleotides: TGTGCCAGCAGCAAAGGGGGGAAAGAGACCCAGTACTTC. It specifies CASSKGGKETQYF.

The sample holds many counts of this clonotype. V is TRBV12-3 or TRBV12-4 and J is TRBJ1-5; no clear D. V lost 3 bases and J 1 base, leaving 7 bases between the germline ends. The CDR3 has 14 amino acids. CDR3 DNA: TGTGCCAGCAGTTTCGGCAGAAGCAATCAGCCCCAGCATTTT. This gives the protein CASSFGRSNQPQHF.

This chain links TRBV2 with TRBJ2-3; 8 nucleotides line up with TRBD1. Losses at the gene ends were 7 bases for V and 1 base for J; bases not matched to a gene: 4. Germline V gene data show CDR1 as SNHLY and CDR2 as FYNNEI. The CDR3 has 14 residues. CDR3 nucleotide sequence: TGTGCCAGCACCACGGACAGGGGCACAGATACGCAGTATTTT. Translating it yields CASTTDRGTDTQYF.

The gene calls are TRBV28 and TRBJ1-1; the match to TRBD1 covers 8 bases. This CDR3 comprises 17 residues. V shed 4 bases, J shed 4 bases, and the junction held 14 bases outside the gene matches. Germline CDR1 is MDHEN and CDR2 is SYDVKM. The DNA of the CDR3 is TGTGCCAGCAGTTCCCCGGGACAGGCGGTCCGGGGCACTGAAGCTTTCTTT. Its translation is CASSSPGQAVRGTEAFF. Based on the CDR3 plus reference TRBV28 and TRBJ1-1, the full variable domain is DVKVTQSSRYLVKRTGEKVFLECVQDMDHENMFWYRQDPGLGLRLIYFSYDVKMKEKGDIPEGYSVSREKKERFSLILESASTNQTSMYLCASSSPGQAVRGTEAFFGQGTRLTVV.

There are a few counts of this clonotype. Written as DNA, the CDR3 is TGCAGTGCTAGAGGCCCGAGCTCCTACAATGAGCAGTTCTTC. Amino acid sequence: CSARGPSSYNEQFF. The chain uses TRBV20-1 and TRBJ2-1, with no clear D. The CDR3 spans 14 residues. The germline V gene has CDR1 DFQATT and CDR2 SNEGSKA (reference sequence). Trimming pared 1 base from V and 0 bases from J, leaving 7 bases between.